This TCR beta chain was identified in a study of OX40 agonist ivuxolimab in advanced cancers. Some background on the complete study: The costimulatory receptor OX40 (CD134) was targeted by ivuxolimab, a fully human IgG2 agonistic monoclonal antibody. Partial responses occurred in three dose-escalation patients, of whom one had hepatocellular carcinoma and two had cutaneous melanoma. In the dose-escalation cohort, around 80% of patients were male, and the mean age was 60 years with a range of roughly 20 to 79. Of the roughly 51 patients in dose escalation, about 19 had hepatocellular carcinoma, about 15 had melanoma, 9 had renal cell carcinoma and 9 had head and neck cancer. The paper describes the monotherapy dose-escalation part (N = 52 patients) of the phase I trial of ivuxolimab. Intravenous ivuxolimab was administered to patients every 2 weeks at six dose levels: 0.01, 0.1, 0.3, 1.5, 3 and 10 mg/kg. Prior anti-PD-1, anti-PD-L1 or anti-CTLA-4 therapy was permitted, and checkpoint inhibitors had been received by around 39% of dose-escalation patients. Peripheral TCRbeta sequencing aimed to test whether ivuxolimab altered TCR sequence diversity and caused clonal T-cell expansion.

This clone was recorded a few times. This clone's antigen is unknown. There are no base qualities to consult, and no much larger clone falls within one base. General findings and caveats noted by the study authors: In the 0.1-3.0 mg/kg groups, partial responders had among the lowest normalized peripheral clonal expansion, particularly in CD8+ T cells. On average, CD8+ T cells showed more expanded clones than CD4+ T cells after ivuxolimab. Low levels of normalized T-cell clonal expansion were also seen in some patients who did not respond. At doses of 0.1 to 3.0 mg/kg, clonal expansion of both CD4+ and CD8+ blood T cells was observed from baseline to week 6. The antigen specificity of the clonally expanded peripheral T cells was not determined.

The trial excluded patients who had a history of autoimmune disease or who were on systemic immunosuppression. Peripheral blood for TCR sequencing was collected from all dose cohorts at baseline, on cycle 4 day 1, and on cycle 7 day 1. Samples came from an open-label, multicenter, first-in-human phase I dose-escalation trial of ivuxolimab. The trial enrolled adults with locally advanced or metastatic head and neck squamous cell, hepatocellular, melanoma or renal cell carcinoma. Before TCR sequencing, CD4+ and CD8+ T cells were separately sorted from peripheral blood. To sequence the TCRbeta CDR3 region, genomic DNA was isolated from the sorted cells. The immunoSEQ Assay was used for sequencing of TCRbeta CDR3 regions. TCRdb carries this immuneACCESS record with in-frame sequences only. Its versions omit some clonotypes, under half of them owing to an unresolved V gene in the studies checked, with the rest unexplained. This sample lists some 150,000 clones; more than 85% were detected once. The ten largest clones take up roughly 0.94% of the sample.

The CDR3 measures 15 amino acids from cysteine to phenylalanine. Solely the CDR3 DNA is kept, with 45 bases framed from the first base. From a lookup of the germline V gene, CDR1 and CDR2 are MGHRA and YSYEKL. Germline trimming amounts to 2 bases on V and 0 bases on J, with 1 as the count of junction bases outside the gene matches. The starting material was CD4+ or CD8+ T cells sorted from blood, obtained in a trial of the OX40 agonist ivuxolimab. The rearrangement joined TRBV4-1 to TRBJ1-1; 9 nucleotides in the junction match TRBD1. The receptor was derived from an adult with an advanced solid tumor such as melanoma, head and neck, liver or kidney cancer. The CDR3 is CASSQRDRVNTEAFF. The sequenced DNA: TGCGCCAGCAGCCAACGGGACAGGGTGAACACTGAAGCTTTCTTT.